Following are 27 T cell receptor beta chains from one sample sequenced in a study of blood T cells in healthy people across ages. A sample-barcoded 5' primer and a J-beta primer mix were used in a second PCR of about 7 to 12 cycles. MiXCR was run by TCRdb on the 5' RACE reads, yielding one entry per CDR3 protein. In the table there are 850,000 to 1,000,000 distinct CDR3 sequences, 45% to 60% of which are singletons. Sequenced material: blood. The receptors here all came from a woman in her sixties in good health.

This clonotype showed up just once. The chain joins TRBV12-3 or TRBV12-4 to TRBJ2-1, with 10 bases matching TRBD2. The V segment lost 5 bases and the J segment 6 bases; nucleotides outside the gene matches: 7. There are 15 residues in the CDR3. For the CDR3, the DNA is TGTGCCAGCAGTCTACTAGCGGGATTTGGCAATGAGCAGTTCTTC. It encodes CASSLLAGFGNEQFF.

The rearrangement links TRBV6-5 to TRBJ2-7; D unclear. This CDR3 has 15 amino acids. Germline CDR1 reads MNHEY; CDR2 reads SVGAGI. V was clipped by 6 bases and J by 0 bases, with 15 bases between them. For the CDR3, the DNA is TGTGCCAGCAGCAATAAGGTTTTTAGCTCCTACGAGCAGTACTTC. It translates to CASSNKVFSSYEQYF.

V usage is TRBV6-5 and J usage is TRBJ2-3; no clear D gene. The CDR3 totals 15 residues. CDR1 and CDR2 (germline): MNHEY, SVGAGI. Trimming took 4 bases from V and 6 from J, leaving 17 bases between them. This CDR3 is CASSLTTSGRDTQYF. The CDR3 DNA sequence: TGTGCCAGCAGTTTAACCACATCAGGACGGGATACGCAGTATTTT.

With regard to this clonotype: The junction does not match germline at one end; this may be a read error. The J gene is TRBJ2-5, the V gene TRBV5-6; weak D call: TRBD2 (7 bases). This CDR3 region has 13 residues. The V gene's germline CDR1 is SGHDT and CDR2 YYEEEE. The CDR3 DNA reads TGTGCCAACAGCGGGGACATTGTAGAGACCCAGTACTTC. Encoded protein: CANSGDIVETQYF.

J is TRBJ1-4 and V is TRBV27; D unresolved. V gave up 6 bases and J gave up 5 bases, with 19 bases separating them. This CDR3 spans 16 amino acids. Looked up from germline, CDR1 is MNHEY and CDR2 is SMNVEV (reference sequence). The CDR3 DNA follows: TGTGCCAGCAGCCGACGTGCGGGCGCGGCAAATGAAAAACTGTTTTTT. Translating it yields CASSRRAGAANEKLFF.

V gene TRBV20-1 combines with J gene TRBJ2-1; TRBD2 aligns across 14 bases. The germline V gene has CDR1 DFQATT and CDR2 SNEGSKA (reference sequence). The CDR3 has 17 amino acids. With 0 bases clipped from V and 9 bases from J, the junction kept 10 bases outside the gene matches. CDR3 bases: TGCAGTGCTAGAGACCCTAGACTAGCGGGAGGGCATGTTGAGCAGTTCTTC. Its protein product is CSARDPRLAGGHVEQFF.

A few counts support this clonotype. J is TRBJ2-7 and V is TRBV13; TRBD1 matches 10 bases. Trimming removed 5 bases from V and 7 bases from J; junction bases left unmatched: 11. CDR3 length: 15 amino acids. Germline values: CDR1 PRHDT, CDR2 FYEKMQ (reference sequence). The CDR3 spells CASSPLTGGAREQYF. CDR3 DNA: TGTGCCAGCAGCCCCCTGACAGGGGGCGCGCGGGAGCAGTACTTC.

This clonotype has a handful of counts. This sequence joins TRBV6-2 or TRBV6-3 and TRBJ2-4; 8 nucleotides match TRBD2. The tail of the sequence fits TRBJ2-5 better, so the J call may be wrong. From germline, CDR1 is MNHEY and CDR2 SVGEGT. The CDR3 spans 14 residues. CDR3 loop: CASSGATSGETQYF. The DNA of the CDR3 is TGTGCCAGCAGTGGGGCAACTAGCGGAGAGACCCAGTACTTC.

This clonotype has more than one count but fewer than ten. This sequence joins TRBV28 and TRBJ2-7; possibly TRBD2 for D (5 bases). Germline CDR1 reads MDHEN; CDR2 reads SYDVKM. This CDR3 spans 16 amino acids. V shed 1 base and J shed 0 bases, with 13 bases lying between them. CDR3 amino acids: CASSLSAEDPSYEQYF. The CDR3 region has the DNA TGTGCCAGCAGTTTATCGGCGGAGGACCCCTCCTACGAGCAGTACTTC.

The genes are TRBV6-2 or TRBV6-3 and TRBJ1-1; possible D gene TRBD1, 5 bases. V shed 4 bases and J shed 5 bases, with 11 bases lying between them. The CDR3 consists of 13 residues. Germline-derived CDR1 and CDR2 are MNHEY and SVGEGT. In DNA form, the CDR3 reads TGTGCCAGCAGTTCCCAGGGTAAAACTGAAGCTTTCTTT. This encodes CASSSQGKTEAFF.

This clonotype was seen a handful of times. This chain's CDR3 is CASSYSTRDRAQYF. The CDR3 DNA follows: TGTGCCAGCAGTTACTCGACCCGGGACAGGGCGCAGTATTTT. This rearrangement joins TRBV6-5 to TRBJ2-3, with TRBD1 identical over 9 bases. The V and J ends lost 0 bases and 10 bases, in that order; junction bases with no gene match: 5. The germline CDR1 and CDR2 sequences are MNHEY and SVGAGI. The CDR3 runs 14 residues.

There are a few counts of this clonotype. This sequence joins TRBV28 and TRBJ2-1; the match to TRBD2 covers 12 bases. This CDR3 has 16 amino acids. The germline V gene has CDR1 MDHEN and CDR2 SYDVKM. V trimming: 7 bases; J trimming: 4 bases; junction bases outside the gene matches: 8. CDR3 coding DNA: TGTGCCAGCAACCCCTCGGGACTAGCGGGTTACAATGAGCAGTTCTTC. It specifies CASNPSGLAGYNEQFF. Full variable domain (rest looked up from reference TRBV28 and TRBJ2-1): DVKVTQSSRYLVKRTGEKVFLECVQDMDHENMFWYRQDPGLGLRLIYFSYDVKMKEKGDIPEGYSVSREKKERFSLILESASTNQTSMYLCASNPSGLAGYNEQFFGPGTRLTVL.

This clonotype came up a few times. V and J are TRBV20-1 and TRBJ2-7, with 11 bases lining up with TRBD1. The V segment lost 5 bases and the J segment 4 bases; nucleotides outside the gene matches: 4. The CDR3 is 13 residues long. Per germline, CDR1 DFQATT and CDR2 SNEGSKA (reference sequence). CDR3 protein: CSAEDRGRYEQYF. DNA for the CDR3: TGCAGTGCTGAGGACAGGGGGCGGTACGAGCAGTACTTC.

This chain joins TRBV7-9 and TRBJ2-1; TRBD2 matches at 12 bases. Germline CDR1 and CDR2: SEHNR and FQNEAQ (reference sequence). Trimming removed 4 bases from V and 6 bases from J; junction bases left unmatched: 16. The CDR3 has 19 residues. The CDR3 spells CASSSTRSATSGRINEQFF. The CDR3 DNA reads TGTGCCAGCAGCTCCACTCGGAGTGCGACTAGCGGGAGAATCAATGAGCAGTTCTTC.

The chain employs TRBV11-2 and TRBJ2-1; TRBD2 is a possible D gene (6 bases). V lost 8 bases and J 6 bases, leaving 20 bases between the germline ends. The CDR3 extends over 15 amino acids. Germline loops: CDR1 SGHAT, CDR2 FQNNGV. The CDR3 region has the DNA TGTGCCAGCTCCTCCCCCCGCGGGATAAGCAATGAGCAGTTCTTC. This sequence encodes CASSSPRGISNEQFF. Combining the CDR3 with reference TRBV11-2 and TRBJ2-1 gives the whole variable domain EAGVAQSPRYKIIEKRQSVAFWCNPISGHATLYWYQQILGQGPKLLIQFQNNGVVDDSQLPKDRFSAERLKGVDSTLKIQPAKLEDSAVYLCASSSPRGISNEQFFGPGTRLTVL.

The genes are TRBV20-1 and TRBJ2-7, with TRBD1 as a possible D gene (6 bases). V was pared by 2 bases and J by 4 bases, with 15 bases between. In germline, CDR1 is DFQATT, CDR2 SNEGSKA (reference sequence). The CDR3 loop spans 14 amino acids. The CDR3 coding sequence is TGCAGTGCTAGATTGACAGGCCGAGCTTACGAGCAGTACTTC. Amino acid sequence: CSARLTGRAYEQYF.

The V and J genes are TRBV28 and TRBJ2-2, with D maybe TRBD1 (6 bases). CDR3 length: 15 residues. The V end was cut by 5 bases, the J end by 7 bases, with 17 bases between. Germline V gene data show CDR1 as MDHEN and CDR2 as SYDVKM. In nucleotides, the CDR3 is TGTGCCAGCAGTCCAGTCCTATCGGGACACGGGGAGCTGTTTTTT. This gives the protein CASSPVLSGHGELFF. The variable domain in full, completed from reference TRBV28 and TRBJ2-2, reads DVKVTQSSRYLVKRTGEKVFLECVQDMDHENMFWYRQDPGLGLRLIYFSYDVKMKEKGDIPEGYSVSREKKERFSLILESASTNQTSMYLCASSPVLSGHGELFFGEGSRLTVL.

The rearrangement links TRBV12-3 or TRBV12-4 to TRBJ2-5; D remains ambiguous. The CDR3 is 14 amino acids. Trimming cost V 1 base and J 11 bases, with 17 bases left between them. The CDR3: CASSLEGSPNEQYF. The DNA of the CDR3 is TGTGCCAGCAGTTTAGAAGGCAGCCCCAATGAGCAGTACTTC.

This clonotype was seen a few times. The CDR3 DNA follows: TGCGCCAGCAGCCTACCGAGGGGTTACAATGAGCAGTTCTTC. It specifies CASSLPRGYNEQFF. The genes are TRBV5-1 and TRBJ2-1; D could derive from TRBD1 or TRBD2 (5 bases each). Deletions cut 4 bases from V and 4 bases from J, with 12 bases between. Germline lookup yields CDR1 SGHRS and CDR2 YFSETQ. The length of the CDR3 is 14 residues.

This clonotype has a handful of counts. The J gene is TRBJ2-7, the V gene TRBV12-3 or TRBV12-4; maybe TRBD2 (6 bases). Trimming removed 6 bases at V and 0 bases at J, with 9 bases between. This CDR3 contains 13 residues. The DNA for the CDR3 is TGTGCCAGCAGGCGGGACGACTCCTACGAGCAGTACTTC. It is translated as CASRRDDSYEQYF.

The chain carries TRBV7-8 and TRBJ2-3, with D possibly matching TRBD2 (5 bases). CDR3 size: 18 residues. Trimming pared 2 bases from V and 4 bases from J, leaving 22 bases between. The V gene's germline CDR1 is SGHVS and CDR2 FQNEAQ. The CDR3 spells CASSLYPRMGEMADTQYF. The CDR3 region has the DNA TGTGCCAGCAGCTTATATCCCCGGATGGGAGAGATGGCAGATACGCAGTATTTT.

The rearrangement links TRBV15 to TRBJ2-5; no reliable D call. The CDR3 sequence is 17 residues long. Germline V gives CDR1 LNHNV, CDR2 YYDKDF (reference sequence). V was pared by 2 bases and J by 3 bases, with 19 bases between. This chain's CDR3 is CATSRTLPGPAKETQYF. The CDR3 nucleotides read TGTGCCACCAGCAGAACCCTCCCTGGGCCAGCAAAAGAGACCCAGTACTTC. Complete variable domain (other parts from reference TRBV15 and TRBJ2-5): DAMVIQNPRYQVTQFGKPVTLSCSQTLNHNVMYWYQQKSSQAPKLLFHYYDKDFNNEADTPDNFQSRRPNTSFCFLDIRSPGLGDTAMYLCATSRTLPGPAKETQYFGPGTRLLVL.

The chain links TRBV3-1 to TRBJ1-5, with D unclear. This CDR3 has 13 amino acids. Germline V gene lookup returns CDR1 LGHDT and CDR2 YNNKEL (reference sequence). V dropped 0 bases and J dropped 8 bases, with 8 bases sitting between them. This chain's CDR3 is CASSQDPIKPQHF. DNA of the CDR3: TGTGCCAGCAGCCAAGATCCAATCAAGCCCCAGCATTTT.

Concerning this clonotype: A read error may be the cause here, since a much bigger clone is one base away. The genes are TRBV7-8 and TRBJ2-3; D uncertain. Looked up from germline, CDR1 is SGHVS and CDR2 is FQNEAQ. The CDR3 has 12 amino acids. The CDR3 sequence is CTSSLSVDTQYF. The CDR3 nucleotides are TGTACCAGCAGCTTATCGGTAGATACGCAGTATTTT.

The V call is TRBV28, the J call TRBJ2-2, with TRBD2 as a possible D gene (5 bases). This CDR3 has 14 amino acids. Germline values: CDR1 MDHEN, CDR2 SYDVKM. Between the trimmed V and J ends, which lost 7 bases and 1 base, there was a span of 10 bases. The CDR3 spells CASTGGLNTGELFF. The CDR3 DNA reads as TGTGCCAGCACTGGCGGACTGAACACCGGGGAGCTGTTTTTT.

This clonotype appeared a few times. CDR3: CASSKHLQETQYF. CDR3 bases: TGTGCCAGCAGCAAACACCTCCAAGAGACCCAGTACTTC. The chain joins TRBV11-2 to TRBJ2-5; D remains ambiguous. Trimming removed 5 bases at V and 1 base at J, with 8 bases between. The CDR3 has 13 residues. Germline-derived CDR1 and CDR2 are SGHAT and FQNNGV.

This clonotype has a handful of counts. The CDR3 spells CASSPGTSGLSSYNEQFF. The DNA of the CDR3 is TGTGCCAGCAGCCCCGGGACTAGCGGGCTCAGCTCCTACAATGAGCAGTTCTTC. The rearrangement joins TRBV3-1 to TRBJ2-1; TRBD2 agrees at 12 bases. The CDR3 is made up of 18 amino acids. Per germline, CDR1 LGHDT and CDR2 YNNKEL (reference sequence). After removal of 4 bases from V and 0 bases from J, the junction contained 7 bases not matched to a gene.